One sample yielded the 10 T cell receptor beta chains listed below, sequenced in a study of CD8 T cells in Susac syndrome. RNA was extracted with the RNeasy kit, and a quantity of 0.5 to 1 ug was reverse transcribed using random hexamers. TCRdb itself ran the immunoSEQ multiplex PCR reads through MiXCR, one entry per CDR3 protein. The data show around 170,000 distinct CDR3 sequences, 85% to 95% seen once. Input material: CD8+ T cells from PBMCs. The source of these receptors is a human donor with Susac syndrome.

The CDR3 protein is CASKDLPPAEKLFF. For the CDR3, the DNA is TGTGCCAGTAAAGACCTCCCTCCGGCTGAAAAACTGTTTTTT. The chain carries TRBV19 and TRBJ1-4; D gene uncertain. The V gene's germline CDR1 is LNHDA and CDR2 SQIVND (reference sequence). Trimming removed 7 bases at V and 7 bases at J, with 16 bases between. This CDR3 is built from 14 residues.

This sequence joins TRBV20-1 and TRBJ2-1, with 11 bases lining up with TRBD2. Losses at the gene ends were 3 bases for V and 6 bases for J; bases not matched to a gene: 13. The CDR3 covers 17 residues. Germline values: CDR1 DFQATT, CDR2 SNEGSKA (reference sequence). CDR3 protein: CSASDTLAGGGINEQFF. CDR3 sequence (DNA): TGCAGTGCTAGCGATACCCTAGCGGGAGGAGGTATCAATGAGCAGTTCTTC.

The chain uses TRBV10-3 and TRBJ2-3; 10 nucleotides agree with TRBD2. This CDR3 contains 13 residues. V was pared by 10 bases and J by 5 bases, with 6 bases of the junction left unmatched. Germline CDR1 reads ENHRY; CDR2 reads SYGVKD. CDR3 nucleotides: TGTGCCACCGAGCGGGGGGGTGAAGATACGCAGTATTTT. This encodes CATERGGEDTQYF.

This clonotype occurred a few times. One junction end disagrees with the germline gene, perhaps due to a read error. The chain joins TRBV7-7 to TRBJ2-1, with 10 bases matching TRBD1. There are 15 residues in the CDR3. Per germline, CDR1 SSHAT and CDR2 FNYEAQ (reference sequence). The CDR3 bases are TGTGCTAGCAGCTCCGGGACAGGGGTATACAATGAGCAGTTCTTC. This codes for CASSSGTGVYNEQFF.

The chain joins TRBV18 to TRBJ2-1; TRBD1 matches at 9 bases. Trimming took 4 bases from V and 3 from J; bases not matched to a gene: 4. CDR3 length: 15 residues. The germline gives CDR1 KGHSH, CDR2 LQKENI. The CDR3 reads CASSLGTGNYNEQFF. The CDR3 coding sequence is TGTGCCAGCTCACTGGGGACAGGGAACTACAATGAGCAGTTCTTC.

The gene calls are TRBV20-1 and TRBJ1-4, with D hard to call. V lost 0 bases, J lost 8 bases, and 13 bases lay in between. The V gene's germline CDR1 is DFQATT and CDR2 SNEGSKA (reference sequence). The CDR3 totals 14 residues. The CDR3 sequence is CSARERGNHEKLFF. CDR3 bases: TGCAGTGCTAGAGAGAGAGGGAATCACGAAAAACTGTTTTTT.

The rearrangement links TRBV19 to TRBJ2-7; TRBD2 matches 11 bases. In germline, CDR1 is LNHDA, CDR2 SQIVND (reference sequence). J lost 2 bases, V lost 0 bases, and 3 bases had no gene match. This CDR3 region has 16 residues. DNA of the CDR3: TGTGCCAGTAGTATAGACCTGGGACTAGCGGCCTACGAGCAGTACTTC. Translation gives CASSIDLGLAAYEQYF.

The chain joins TRBV4-1 to TRBJ2-1; 11 positions agree with TRBD2. This CDR3 has 15 amino acids. Germline loops: CDR1 MGHRA, CDR2 YSYEKL. The trim removed 7 bases at V and 3 bases at J, leaving 5 bases unmatched. This CDR3 is CASTSTSGDYNEQFF. CDR3 sequence (DNA): TGCGCCAGCACTTCGACTAGCGGGGACTACAATGAGCAGTTCTTC.

This chain links TRBV7-9 with TRBJ2-7, with 8 bases lining up with TRBD1. The CDR3 has 14 residues. V was clipped by 4 bases and J by 6 bases; unmatched bases: 8. The germline V gene encodes CDR1 SEHNR and CDR2 FQNEAQ (reference sequence). This chain's CDR3 is CASSWDRLESEQYF. Here the CDR3 DNA reads TGTGCCAGCAGCTGGGACAGGTTAGAAAGCGAGCAGTACTTC.

V usage is TRBV20-1 and J usage is TRBJ2-4; D remains unclear. The germline V gene encodes CDR1 DFQATT and CDR2 SNEGSKA (reference sequence). The CDR3 sequence is 15 residues long. Trimming shortened V by 6 bases and J by 5 bases, and 20 bases separated the two germline ends. The CDR3 region is CSATHVLQVQNIQYF. The CDR3 DNA reads as TGCAGTGCAACCCACGTTTTGCAGGTACAAAACATTCAGTACTTC.